The present entry profiles one T cell receptor beta chain with its context. Its matching antigen is unknown. The data stem from a study of tumor-infiltrating lymphocytes in primary liver carcinoma. Overall study context: The number of productive TCRbeta reads per sample ranged from roughly 3.65 to 8 million and was similar across tissue types. Study-level points and caveats: Tumor specimens were characterized by a significantly higher top-250-clone fraction than blood (p = 0.039). Less overlap was seen in tumor-adjacent and tumor-blood pairs than in tumor region pairs.

The V gene's germline CDR1 is SGHAT and CDR2 FQNNGV. This CDR3 region has 15 residues. The V end lost 7 bases, the J end lost 2 bases, and 18 bases lay between the germline ends. Unsorted bulk tissue (roughly 19-31 mg) underwent RNA and DNA co-extraction. TCR beta cDNA was reverse-transcribed from roughly 0.45 ug of total RNA. The reaction used a constant-region primer and ProtoScript II reverse transcriptase. Slightly modified ARM-PCR, run as three nested multiplex PCR rounds, produced the TCR beta libraries. The first two PCR rounds used TRBV1-TRBV30 forward primers with a C-beta reverse primer, approximately 11 cycles each. TCRdb itself ran the multiplex PCR reads through MiXCR, one entry per CDR3 protein. The sample carries under 150,000 distinct CDR3 sequences, approximately 71% recorded once.

The V gene is TRBV11-2, the J gene TRBJ2-7; weak D call: TRBD2 (5 bases). The sequence was obtained from an older woman with primary liver carcinoma and hepatitis B virus infection. Input material: tumor-adjacent normal liver tissue. In DNA form, the CDR3 reads TGTGCCAGCAACAGAGGGAACGTGTTTCCCTACGAGCAGTACTTC. Protein product: CASNRGNVFPYEQYF.